These 3 T cell receptor beta chains were sequenced from one sample in a study of OX40 agonist ivuxolimab in advanced cancers. TCRdb keeps only in-frame clones here, not all; method: immunoSEQ multiplex PCR. The data show about 5,900 clones, approximately 77% seen once. Here the sequenced sample was CD4+ or CD8+ T cells sorted from blood, taken in a trial of the OX40 agonist ivuxolimab. The receptors were gathered from an adult with an advanced solid tumor such as melanoma, head and neck, liver or kidney cancer.

The V call is TRBV28, the J call TRBJ1-5, with D tentatively TRBD1 (6 bases). With 3 bases removed from V and 4 bases from J, the gap between germline ends came to 10 bases. Germline V gene data show CDR1 as MDHEN and CDR2 as SYDVKM. This CDR3 has 14 residues. The CDR3 loop is CASSFTGRNQPQHF. The DNA of the CDR3 is TGTGCCAGCAGTTTTACAGGGAGGAATCAGCCCCAGCATTTT.

In this sample, this clone turned up once. The chain is built from TRBV11-3 and TRBJ2-5; TRBD2 matches 12 bases. The CDR3 totals 15 residues. Germline V gene data show CDR1 as SGHNT and CDR2 as YENEEA. The trim removed 5 bases at V and 5 bases at J, leaving 6 bases unmatched. The CDR3 loop is CASSRLAGEGETQYF. The CDR3 coding sequence is TGTGCCAGCAGCCGACTAGCGGGAGAGGGGGAGACCCAGTACTTC.

There are a few counts of this clone. The chain uses TRBV14 and TRBJ2-7; the D gene is possibly TRBD2 (6 bases). CDR3 length equals 13 residues. The V and J ends lost 8 bases and 3 bases respectively, with 14 bases between them. In germline, CDR1 is SGHDN, CDR2 FVKESK. The CDR3 bases are TGTGCCAGCCTCTACGGGAGTCACTACGAGCAGTACTTC. It is translated as CASLYGSHYEQYF.